The present entry profiles one T cell receptor beta chain with its context. Those who participated ranged in age from roughly 18 to 100 years and resided in roughly 26 US areas. Either two negative PCRs, clearance, or symptom resolution qualified Cohort 3 donors as recovered. This sample is part of a study of blood T cell repertoires in COVID-19. On the study more broadly: The study drew acute and convalescent COVID-19 samples from the United States, Italy and Spain.

The repertoire was sequenced with immunoSEQ multiplex PCR; TCRdb's copy has only in-frame clones and lacks some. The sample gives 110,000 to 150,000 clones, roughly 85% of which show up once; 4.3% is in the top ten. V lost 6 bases and J lost 3; bases outside the gene matches: 8. CDR3 length equals 15 residues. Per the germline V gene, CDR1 is LNHDA and CDR2 is SQIVND (reference sequence). This TCR was recovered from a man between 50 and 59 years old who had recovered from COVID-19. Specimen: PBMCs or T cells enriched from blood (not recorded which). The rearrangement links TRBV19 to TRBJ2-7; 10 bases are shared with TRBD2. The CDR3 DNA reads TGTGCCAGTAGCCCTAGCGGGAGCGATATCTACGAGCAGTACTTC. Translation gives CASSPSGSDIYEQYF.